This is a list of T cell receptor beta chains from one sample in a study of breast tumors, draining lymph nodes, adjacent tissues. TCRdb itself ran the multiplex PCR reads through MiXCR, one entry per CDR3 protein. The sample lists some 83,000 distinct CDR3 sequences; roughly 20% were seen once. Sequencing was done on a sample of axillary lymph node tissue. The receptors here all came from a female donor with breast cancer. Some clones in this sample may be carry-over from other donors' samples. CDR3s include the opening cysteine and the closing phenylalanine or tryptophan. D genes are given only for firm matches. A row's size may be missing; if present it is once, few, many or a size class.

size	length	V	D	J	CDR3	DNA
many	13	TRBV20-1	TRBD1	TRBJ1-4	CSARDRVYEKLFF	TGCAGTGCTAGGGACAGGGTTTATGAAAAACTGTTTTTT
many	15	TRBV4-1	NA	TRBJ2-2	CASSQVEEGVGELFF	TGCGCCAGCAGCCAAGTAGAAGAAGGGGTAGGGGAGCTGTTTTTT
many	11	TRBV11-3	NA	TRBJ2-7	CASSALNEQYF	TGTGCCAGCAGCGCCCTTAACGAGCAGTACTTC
few	16	TRBV27	NA	TRBJ2-5	CASSLRPGGYRETQYF	TGTGCCAGCAGTTTAAGGCCAGGGGGGTATCGTGAGACCCAGTACTTC
NA	16	TRBV6-5	TRBD1	TRBJ1-1	CASIRDRGRKNTEAFF	TGTGCCAGCATAAGGGACAGGGGGCGGAAGAACACCGAAGCTTTCTTT
many	14	TRBV15	NA	TRBJ1-2	CATSREKRDYGYTF	TGTGCCACCAGCAGAGAAAAGAGAGACTATGGCTACACCTTC
few	14	TRBV19	NA	TRBJ2-5	CASSIGWGSETQYF	TGTGCCAGTAGTATAGGTTGGGGTTCAGAGACCCAGTACTTC
many	15	TRBV19	NA	TRBJ2-6	CASSIRRVGANVLTF	TGTGCCAGTAGTATAAGAAGGGTTGGGGCCAACGTCCTGACTTTC
many	16	TRBV6-4	TRBD2	TRBJ2-2	CASSSSGTSNTGELFF	TGTGCCAGCAGTAGTAGCGGGACATCGAACACCGGGGAGCTGTTTTTT
many	13	TRBV11-2	NA	TRBJ1-2	CASSLGSDYGYTF	TGTGCCAGCAGCTTAGGCAGTGACTATGGCTACACCTTC